This T cell receptor beta chain was sequenced in a study of blood T cell repertoires in COVID-19. Looking at the study overall: Donors in the United States, Italy and Spain gave samples during acute or convalescent COVID-19. T cells, B-cell-depleted T cells, or PBMCs supplied cDNA or gDNA.

Donors were grouped by their self-reported clinical history. Repertoires were generated with immunoSEQ multiplex PCR, while TCRdb's copy carries only in-frame clones and drops some. The repertoire includes about 140,000 clones, roughly 85% of them detected once, and 2.5% to 3.5% sits in the top ten. The TCR originated in a woman aged 45-60 years who had recovered from COVID-19. The source material was PBMCs or T cells enriched from blood (not recorded which).

The CDR3 reads CASSFPGETEAFF. In nucleotides, the CDR3 is TGTGCCAGCAGTTTCCCAGGGGAGACTGAAGCTTTCTTT. The V gene is TRBV12-3 or TRBV12-4, the J gene TRBJ1-1; possible D gene TRBD1, 6 bases. The CDR3 extends over 13 amino acids. Trimming pared 3 bases from V and 5 bases from J, leaving 10 bases between.